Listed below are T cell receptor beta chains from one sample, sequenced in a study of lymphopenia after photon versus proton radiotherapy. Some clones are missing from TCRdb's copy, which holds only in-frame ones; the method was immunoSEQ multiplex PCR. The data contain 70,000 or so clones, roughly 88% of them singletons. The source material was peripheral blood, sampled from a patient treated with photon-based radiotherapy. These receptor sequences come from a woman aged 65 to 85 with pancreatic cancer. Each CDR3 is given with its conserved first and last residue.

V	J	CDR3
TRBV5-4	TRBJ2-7	CASSLVSGSYEQYF
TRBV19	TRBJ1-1	CASSIGGRYTEAFF
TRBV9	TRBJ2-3	CASSVGRVTDTQYF
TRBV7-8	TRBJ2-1	CASSHPRISYNEQFF
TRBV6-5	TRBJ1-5	CASSYSLYSNQPQHF
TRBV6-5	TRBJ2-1	CASSPTSGIYNEQFF
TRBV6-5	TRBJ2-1	CASSRRLAGGDEQFF
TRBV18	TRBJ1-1	CASSPPGRRPLEAFF
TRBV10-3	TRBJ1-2	CAISATGSEGYTF
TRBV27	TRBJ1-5	CASSPLVGHQPQHF
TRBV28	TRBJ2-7	CASSFYRGYEQYF
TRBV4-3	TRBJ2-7	CASSQAWLADYEQYF
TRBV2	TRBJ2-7	CASSGLYEQYF
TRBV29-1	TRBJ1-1	CSVGRDRTEAFF
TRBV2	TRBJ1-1	CASSDNRGRNTEAFF
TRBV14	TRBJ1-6	CASSLGGDSPLHF
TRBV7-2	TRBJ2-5	CASSLGGYRETQYF
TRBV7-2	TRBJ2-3	CASSLGDRVLDTQYF
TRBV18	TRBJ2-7	CASSPPPGSYEQYF
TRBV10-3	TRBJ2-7	CAISLGTGGSYEQYF
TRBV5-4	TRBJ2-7	CASSTGQGDYEQYF
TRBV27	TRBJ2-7	CATQPGTGGSHEQYF
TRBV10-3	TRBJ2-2	CAISVSSDLTGELFF
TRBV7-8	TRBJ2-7	CASTLQQGLAEQYF
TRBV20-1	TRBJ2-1	CSAVRDNEQFF
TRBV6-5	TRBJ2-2	CASSNTGELFF
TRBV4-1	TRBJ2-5	CASSQGRTSGRMETQYF
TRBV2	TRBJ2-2	CASSEEAGNTGELFF
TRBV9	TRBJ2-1	CASSEGLENEQFF